This T cell receptor (beta chain) was found in a study of cytomegalovirus exposure and HLA in healthy donors. Across the study: HLA-typed donors were the source of 83 million or so unique TCRs held in an early data release. The study, taken as a whole, reports: Rare TCR sequences dominated, though some public TCRs recurred in many donors.

Germline CDR1 reads LNHNV; CDR2 reads YYDKDF (reference sequence). V was trimmed by 0 bases and J by 3 bases, leaving 14 bases between them. There are 16 residues in the CDR3. Healthy donors of bone marrow made up the group. The donors, nominally healthy at sampling, likely had unrecorded immune exposures. The PCR employed 60 Vbeta primers together with 13 Jbeta primers. Generated by immunoSEQ multiplex PCR, the TCRdb table keeps only in-frame clones and is missing some. The sample has more than 95,000 clones. A note on this clone: Its antigen is still unknown.

The chain recombines TRBV15 with TRBJ1-1, with D possibly being TRBD1 (5 bases). The clonotype originates from a man aged 35 to 55 in good health and CMV-seronegative. Sequenced: PBMCs. The DNA for the CDR3 is TGTGCCACCAGCAGAGATTTCGGGGGTAAGGACACTGAAGCTTTCTTT. Its translation is CATSRDFGGKDTEAFF.